This TCR beta chain was found in a study of shared clonotypes between healthy human individuals. Study summary: Three plates each covered CD4 naive and memory; CD8 naive two, CD8 memory one. Notes on the study in general: Naive CD4 clonotypes overlapped across a few donors at about 5%.

As for this clone: Its antigen is unidentified.

Replicate PCRs from sorted subsets contained 200 ng DNA, which is around 30,000 T cell genomes. The repertoire was sequenced with immunoSEQ multiplex PCR; TCRdb's copy has only in-frame clones and lacks some. The profile shows about 1 million clones, roughly 70% of them singletons. Negatively enriched CD4+ T cells were divided by CD45RA into naive and memory. The sequenced material came from memory CD4+ T cells sorted from blood. Subset here: CD45RA-negative fraction. This clonotype was obtained from a man aged 18-30 years in good health.

CDR3 sequence (DNA): TGTGCCAGTAGTAGATTTTTCTCTGGGGCCAACGTCCTGACTTTC. This encodes CASSRFFSGANVLTF. V and J are TRBV19 and TRBJ2-6; no clear D gene. The CDR3 sequence is 15 residues long. Germline lookup yields CDR1 LNHDA and CDR2 SQIVND (reference sequence). Trimming took off 4 bases at V and 0 bases at J, with 7 bases between the two ends.